Reported below is one TCR beta chain. Its antigen remains unknown. The CDR3 consists of 13 residues. V was trimmed by 3 bases and J by 2 bases, leaving 8 bases between them. CDR1 is SGHTA and CDR2 is FQGNSA in the germline V gene. Sequenced by immunoSEQ multiplex PCR; TCRdb stores in-frame clones only, minus some. The sample consists of about 58,000 clones, under 95% of them appearing once. The record originates from a study of PD-1 blockade in classical Hodgkin lymphoma. Study findings and constraints: Lower baseline TCR diversity was reported for newly diagnosed patients than for healthy donors.

Brentuximab vedotin exposure varied among the patients, all of whom had relapsed after autologous stem cell transplantation. This rearrangement joins TRBV7-2 to TRBJ2-7, with D tentatively TRBD1 (6 bases). This receptor was obtained from a human donor with classical Hodgkin lymphoma. This material consisted of peripheral blood mononuclear cells (PBMCs), taken before the second cycle of nivolumab. The CDR3 is CASSLDRPYEQYF. Here the CDR3 DNA reads TGTGCCAGCAGCTTGGACAGACCCTACGAGCAGTACTTC. The complete variable domain, with remaining parts taken from reference TRBV7-2 and TRBJ2-7, reads GAGVSQSPSNKVTEKGKDVELRCDPISGHTALYWYRQSLGQGLEFLIYFQGNSAPDKSGLPSDRFSAERTGGSVSTLTIQRTQQEDSAVYLCASSLDRPYEQYFGPGTRLTVT.